One sample yielded the 13 T cell receptor beta chains listed below, sequenced in a study of shared clonotypes between healthy human individuals. Terminally differentiated effector memory CD45RA+ cells were left out of the naive CD8 fraction, which was CD45RO-negative and positively selected for CCR7. Some clones are missing from TCRdb's copy, which holds only in-frame ones; the method was immunoSEQ multiplex PCR. The table records about 2 million clones, roughly 95% of them present only once. Sample: naive CD8+ T cells sorted from blood. Receptor source: a man aged 18 to 29 in good health.

This chain links TRBV11-2 with TRBJ1-2; D may be TRBD1 (6 bases). Trimming shortened V by 3 bases and J by 3 bases, and 11 bases separated the two germline ends. This CDR3 comprises 14 residues. Germline loops: CDR1 SGHAT, CDR2 FQNNGV. The CDR3 sequence is CASSFRGSDYGYTF. The CDR3 DNA follows: TGTGCCAGCAGCTTTAGGGGGTCGGACTATGGCTACACCTTC.

The chain carries TRBV7-3 and TRBJ2-1; 10 bases agree with TRBD2. CDR3 length: 15 amino acids. Unmatched junction bases numbered 7, after V lost 3 bases and J lost 8 bases. Germline V gives CDR1 SGHTA, CDR2 FQGTGA. The CDR3 DNA reads TGTGCCAGCAGCTTTCGCCTAGCGGGGGTGGATGAGCAGTTCTTC. Translating gives CASSFRLAGVDEQFF.

V and J are TRBV5-4 and TRBJ1-3; D is perhaps TRBD1 (6 bases). This CDR3 spans 14 amino acids. V was cut by 0 bases and J by 2 bases, with 6 bases left in between. Germline assignment: CDR1 SGHNT and CDR2 YYREEE (reference sequence). The CDR3 loop reads CASSLGTAGNTIYF. CDR3 nucleotides: TGTGCCAGCAGCTTGGGGACAGCTGGAAACACCATATATTTT. Drawing the rest from reference TRBV5-4 and TRBJ1-3, the complete variable domain is ETGVTQSPTHLIKTRGQQVTLRCSSQSGHNTVSWYQQALGQGPQFIFQYYREEENGRGNFPPRFSGLQFPNYSSELNVNALELDDSALYLCASSLGTAGNTIYFGEGSWLTVV.

The chain couples TRBV6-5 to TRBJ2-7, with 7 nucleotides matching TRBD2. CDR1 is MNHEY and CDR2 is SVGAGI in the germline V gene. The CDR3 loop spans 15 amino acids. J gave up 2 bases and V 6 bases, and 10 bases lay outside the gene matches. The CDR3 region is CASRPFPGLAYEQYF. The CDR3, as DNA: TGTGCCAGCAGGCCATTTCCAGGACTAGCCTACGAGCAGTACTTC.

A note on this clone: Other DNA sequences in the same sample also yield this CDR3. V usage is TRBV7-9 and J usage is TRBJ1-1, with D unresolved. Germline values: CDR1 SEHNR, CDR2 FQNEAQ (reference sequence). The CDR3 runs to 13 residues. V lost 5 bases, J lost 0 bases, and 7 bases lay in between. CDR3 protein: CASSPTMNTEAFF. Written as DNA, the CDR3 is TGTGCCAGCAGCCCGACCATGAACACTGAAGCTTTCTTT.

The chain is built from TRBV4-3 and TRBJ2-7; 10 positions match TRBD2. Germline CDR1 LGHNA, CDR2 YSLEER. CDR3 length equals 15 residues. The junction had 5 bases not matched to a gene; V was cut back by 1 base and J by 5 bases. CDR3 sequence: CASSQGSSGRNEQYF. CDR3 nucleotides: TGCGCCAGCAGCCAAGGGTCTAGCGGGAGAAACGAGCAGTACTTC.

The chain joins TRBV2 to TRBJ2-7; the D is unclear. This CDR3 is 15 amino acids long. Trimming stripped 5 bases from V and 3 bases from J, with 17 bases between. Germline assignment: CDR1 SNHLY and CDR2 FYNNEI. The CDR3 DNA sequence: TGTGCCAGCAGTCTAGACCGGTTTACTCGCTACGAGCAGTACTTC. It codes for CASSLDRFTRYEQYF.

The CDR3 region is CASSISLEAGFSPVGEQFF. The CDR3 region has the DNA TGTGCCAGTAGTATCTCCCTAGAAGCGGGATTTAGTCCGGTGGGTGAGCAGTTCTTC. The chain has TRBV19 and TRBJ2-1; 7 bases agree with TRBD2. The germline V gene encodes CDR1 LNHDA and CDR2 SQIVND (reference sequence). The CDR3 extends over 19 amino acids. V shed 3 bases and J 9 bases; nucleotides not matched to a gene: 23.

The chain recombines TRBV27 with TRBJ2-1, with D perhaps matching TRBD1 (5 bases). The CDR3 extends over 13 amino acids. The V and J ends lost 2 bases and 10 bases respectively, with 12 bases between them. In germline, CDR1 is MNHEY, CDR2 SMNVEV (reference sequence). In nucleotides, the CDR3 is TGTGCCAGCAGTTTACTCGGCCAGGGCGAGCAGTTCTTC. Translating it yields CASSLLGQGEQFF.

V usage is TRBV7-9 and J usage is TRBJ2-3; no reliable D call. V was pared by 4 bases and J by 4 bases, with 12 bases between. The CDR3 has 14 amino acids. Looked up from germline, CDR1 is SEHNR and CDR2 is FQNEAQ (reference sequence). CDR3 amino acids: CASSSTVVSDTQYF. In DNA, the CDR3 is TGTGCCAGCAGCTCGACCGTAGTCTCAGATACGCAGTATTTT. Variable domain in full (rest from reference TRBV7-9 and TRBJ2-3): DTGVSQNPRHKITKRGQNVTFRCDPISEHNRLYWYRQTLGQGPEFLTYFQNEAQLEKSRLLSDRFSAERPKGSFSTLEIQRTEQGDSAMYLCASSSTVVSDTQYFGPGTRLTVL.

The CDR3 loop reads CASTPSSYNEQFF. The CDR3 DNA reads as TGTGCCAGCACACCTAGCTCCTACAATGAGCAGTTCTTC. V is TRBV6-5 and J is TRBJ2-1; D is unclear. From germline, CDR1 is MNHEY and CDR2 SVGAGI. V lost 7 bases and J 0 bases, leaving 7 bases between the germline ends. The CDR3 has 13 amino acids.

The CDR3 reads CASSLAISWANEQFF. The CDR3 DNA reads as TGTGCCAGCAGCTTAGCTATTAGCTGGGCCAATGAGCAGTTCTTC. V gene TRBV7-9 combines with J gene TRBJ2-1; D call uncertain. With 0 bases removed from V and 6 bases from J, the gap between germline ends came to 12 bases. CDR1 is SEHNR and CDR2 is FQNEAQ in the germline V gene (reference sequence). The CDR3 has 15 residues.

The chain combines TRBV7-2 with TRBJ2-7, with 7 bases matching TRBD2. Trimming removed 5 bases from V and 2 bases from J; junction bases left unmatched: 9. CDR3 size: 15 residues. The germline V gene encodes CDR1 SGHTA and CDR2 FQGNSA. CDR3: CASSPWRGRTYEQYF. CDR3 in DNA: TGTGCCAGCAGCCCTTGGCGGGGGAGGACCTACGAGCAGTACTTC. Filled out from reference TRBV7-2 and TRBJ2-7, the complete variable domain reads GAGVSQSPSNKVTEKGKDVELRCDPISGHTALYWYRQSLGQGLEFLIYFQGNSAPDKSGLPSDRFSAERTGGSVSTLTIQRTQQEDSAVYLCASSPWRGRTYEQYFGPGTRLTVT.